The entry that follows covers one TCR beta chain sequence. The table lists this clone with a few counts. Its antigen is currently not known. Base qualities are missing; no much larger clone stands one base away. The data belong to a study of beta chain features in type 1 diabetes (dated by TCRdb to the late 2010s). With regard to the full study: Mean age, gender distribution, total cell number and subset yield were not different between patients and healthy donors. Across all samples, fewer than 130 million sorted cells were examined, and cell number per subset correlated strongly with RNA yield. The study compared TCRB repertoires of sorted circulating CD4+ T cell subsets between recently diagnosed type 1 diabetes patients and matched healthy donors. Regulatory and stem cell-like memory subsets were obtained from only 8 patients and about 8 healthy donors, while naive and central memory subsets were obtained from all 28 donors.

General conclusions and limits of the study: Shorter templates might be favored by PCR, yet because patient and control samples were amplified and corrected together, any such skew would affect both groups equally. Type 1 diabetes patients showed a moderate but significant shortening of TCRB CDR3 length in all four CD4+ subsets. HLA sub-analyses involved small numbers of individuals, so any influence of HLA type on TCRB rearrangement remained unresolved. At VDJ recombination sites, type 1 diabetes patients had fewer insertions and more deleted nucleotides, which implies abnormalities in thymic rearrangement. Because cDNA rather than genomic DNA was sequenced, highly expressing activated cells could have been over-represented, although no difference in activation and CD3 levels was found between groups. Naive, central memory and regulatory TCRB repertoires appeared to be more alike among patients than among healthy donors.

The entire isolated RNA was reverse transcribed using the High Capacity cDNA Reverse Transcription Kit, and thus expressed TCRB transcripts were sequenced. Naive, central memory and regulatory T cell samples underwent deep immunoSEQ sequencing, averaging around 3.6 million total reads per sample. Sorted cells were lysed in RLT buffer, and RNA was extracted using DNase-treated RNeasy Micro or Mini kits according to cell number. To prevent cross-contamination, each cell subset was processed individually, whereas patient and healthy donor samples were processed jointly. TCRB sequences were amplified from cDNA with the immunoSEQ multiplex PCR, producing 87-bp fragments spanning the CDR3 region. The amplicons were sequenced using the Illumina HiSeq platform. Per the source publication's procedure: PCR bias was computationally corrected using synthetic template baselines, reads within Hamming distance 2 were collapsed, and singletons that could not be merged were discarded. By aligning reads against IMGT, V, D and J genes, CDR3 length, and insertions or deletions at six rearrangement sites were assigned. Within each subset, clonotype counts were normalized to sorted cell number, and only after that were true diversity and Gini coefficients computed with the tcR R package. Repertoire sharing was quantified using the overlap coefficient calculated on TCRB nucleotide sequences. Out-of-frame TCRB sequences from naive cells were analyzed to stand in for the pre-selection repertoire. TCRdb provides this immuneACCESS table in a form limited to in-frame rearrangements. Some clones are lacking; in checked studies, under half of them reflect an unresolved V gene, and why the rest are absent is not known. The DNA gave D and trimming, while V, J and clone size come from that table. The sample table shows about 450,000 clones, and 10% to 12% are seen once. Less than 0.06% of the sample comes from the top ten.

Each donor gave one peripheral blood draw, roughly 0.12 L on average, collected into heparinised tubes. Naive, central memory, regulatory and stem cell-like memory CD4+ T cells were sorted on a BD FACSAria II using a panel including CD45RO, CCR7, CD25, CD127, CD95 and CD27. All sorted populations exceeded 98% purity. PBMCs were isolated right away by Lymphoprep density gradient centrifugation and were stained directly, without culture. So that batch effects would be minimized, each experiment stained and sorted samples in pairs, pairing one healthy donor with one patient. The material sequenced was naive CD4+ T cells from blood. Taken with the paper, the label for cell subset or site translates to: true naive CD4+ T cells. This TCR derives from a woman between 18 and 29 years old in good health.

The encoded CDR3 is CASSPGQVLTF. The sequenced DNA is TGTGCCAGCTCCCCTGGACAGGTGCTCACCTTC. This sequence uses TRBV18 and TRBJ1-2, and TRBD1 matches 7 of the central bases. The CDR3 contains 11 residues, cysteine and phenylalanine counted. CDR3 DNA only is kept here, 33 bases in frame from base 1. Per the germline V gene, KGHSH is the CDR1 and LQKENI is the CDR2. V is cut back by 6 bases and J by 13 bases, with 8 bases in the junction unmatched.